This is a list of T cell receptor beta chains from one sample in a study of naive and memory T cell subsets. TCRdb fed the UMI-ligation and nested PCR reads into MiXCR, producing one record per CDR3 protein. This sample has about 120,000 distinct CDR3 sequences; 36% occur once, and the top ten carry less than 1%. What was sequenced was central memory CD4+ T cells from blood. These receptors were collected from a human donor in good health. CDR3s include the opening cysteine and the closing phenylalanine or tryptophan. Each record gives: D gene, J gene, V gene, clone size, CDR3 DNA, CDR3 protein. The D gene is left open where the match is weak. For some rows the clone size is stated as once, few or many, or as a class when expanded; others skip it.

>.|TRBJ2-1|TRBV6-2/TRBV6-3|.
TGTGCCAGCAGTTACTCCACACTATCCAGCTCCTACAATGAGCAGTTCTTC
CASSYSTLSSSYNEQFF
>.|TRBJ2-7|TRBV29-1|.
TGCAGCGTTGGGCTTGGTAACACCGACGAGCAGTACTTC
CSVGLGNTDEQYF
>.|TRBJ2-2|TRBV7-2|.
TGTGCCAGCAGCTACCCGAGAGAAAAGCTGTTTTTT
CASSYPREKLFF
>TRBD2|TRBJ2-7|TRBV18|few
TGTGCCAGCTCACTGGGGGGGACCGCCTACGAGCAGTACTTC
CASSLGGTAYEQYF
>TRBD2|TRBJ2-5|TRBV19|once
TGTGCCAGTAGTGTGACTAGCAGGGAGACCCAGTACTTC
CASSVTSRETQYF
>TRBD2|TRBJ2-1|TRBV29-1|.
TGCAGCGGACTAGCTTCCTTCAATGAGCAGTTCTTC
CSGLASFNEQFF
>.|TRBJ2-7|TRBV9|few
TGTGCCAGCAGCGTAACGCAGGACACATCCTACGAGCAGTACTTC
CASSVTQDTSYEQYF
>.|TRBJ1-1|TRBV29-1|few
TGCAGCGTGGGGGACACTGAAGCTTTCTTT
CSVGDTEAFF
>.|TRBJ2-1|TRBV12-3/TRBV12-4|.
TGTGCCAGCAGTTTTAGGGTGGCCAATGACAATGAGCAGTTCTTC
CASSFRVANDNEQFF
>TRBD2|TRBJ2-1|TRBV3-1|.
TGTGCCAGCAGCACTAGGACTAGTTCTTGGAATGAGCAGTTCTTC
CASSTRTSSWNEQFF
>.|TRBJ1-1|TRBV29-1|.
TGCAGCGTGAGTTTCGGGCCCGGCACTGAAGCTTTCTTT
CSVSFGPGTEAFF
>.|TRBJ2-5|TRBV7-2|.
TGTGCCAGCAGCTCAACCAATAAAGAGACCCAGTACTTC
CASSSTNKETQYF
>.|TRBJ2-5|TRBV29-1|few
TGCAGCGTTGAGAAGCAGGGGACAAGGGAGACCCAGTACTTC
CSVEKQGTRETQYF
>TRBD2|TRBJ2-7|TRBV20-1|few
TGCAGTGCTAGTACAACTAGCGGGAGCCACGAGCAGTACTTC
CSASTTSGSHEQYF
>.|TRBJ1-5|TRBV7-8|few
TGTGCCAGCAGCTTGGAGGGGGGGCGCAATCAGCCCCAGCATTTT
CASSLEGGRNQPQHF
>TRBD1|TRBJ2-7|TRBV18|once
TGTGCCAGCTCCCCTGGCACCGCGGACAGGGGGCCGTACTTC
CASSPGTADRGPYF
>TRBD2|TRBJ2-1|TRBV7-3|.
TGTGCCAGCAGCTTAAAAGTAGCGGGAGGGGGTGAGCAGTTCTTC
CASSLKVAGGGEQFF
>.|TRBJ2-1|TRBV20-1|many
TGCAGTGCTAGCCGCAGCAATGAGCAGTTCTTC
CSASRSNEQFF
>.|TRBJ2-7|TRBV7-9|few
TGTGCCAGCAGCCCCCTCAGGGACGAGCAGTACTTC
CASSPLRDEQYF
>TRBD2|TRBJ2-2|TRBV20-1|once
TGCAGTGCTAGACTAGCGGGAGGTCTGAGCGGGGAGCTGTTTTTT
CSARLAGGLSGELFF
>.|TRBJ2-2|TRBV2|many
TGTGCCAGCAGGGACAGCTCGGTGAACACCGGGGAGCTGTTTTTT
CASRDSSVNTGELFF
>TRBD2|TRBJ2-1|TRBV29-1|many
TGCAGCGGCACTAACCTAGCGGCATACAATGAGCAGTTCTTC
CSGTNLAAYNEQFF
>.|TRBJ2-1|TRBV5-6|few
TGTGCCAGCAGCTTTGCGGGACAGCTCTCCTACAATGAGCAGTTCTTC
CASSFAGQLSYNEQFF
>.|TRBJ1-1|TRBV18|few
TGTGCCAGCTCACCATCGACGGGTTTGAACACTGAAGCTTTCTTT
CASSPSTGLNTEAFF
>TRBD1|TRBJ2-7|TRBV5-1|few
TGCGCCAGCAGCCGGAACACCGGGACAGGCCTCTCCTACGAGCAGTACTTC
CASSRNTGTGLSYEQYF
>.|TRBJ1-5|TRBV19|few
TGTGCCAGTAGTATTCAGGGAGGTCAGCCCCAGCATTTT
CASSIQGGQPQHF
>TRBD2|TRBJ2-5|TRBV20-1|few
TGCAGTGCTAGAGATTGGGGACTAGCGGGAGAGACCCAGTACTTC
CSARDWGLAGETQYF
>TRBD2|TRBJ2-7|TRBV7-2|.
TGTGCCAGCAGCTTATTAGCTGGAGCGGGAGTCTTCTACGAGCAGTACTTC
CASSLLAGAGVFYEQYF
>TRBD1|TRBJ1-6|TRBV28|.
TGTGCCAGCAGTTACACAACAGGGGGCAATTCACCCCTCCACTTT
CASSYTTGGNSPLHF
>TRBD1|TRBJ2-7|TRBV29-1|medium-sized
TGCAGCGTTACTCAGGGGGTAGGGGGAGAGCAGTACTTC
CSVTQGVGGEQYF
>TRBD2|TRBJ2-3|TRBV7-8|many
TGTGCCAGCAGCTTAAGGGAGGGCCGCGGAGATACGCAGTATTTT
CASSLREGRGDTQYF
>TRBD1|TRBJ1-1|TRBV12-3/TRBV12-4|few
TGTGCCAGCAGTCTCGGACAGGTGAAAGCTTTCTTT
CASSLGQVKAFF
>.|TRBJ2-1|TRBV5-1|.
TGCGCCAGCAGCTTGTACGCCTACAATGAGCAGTTCTTC
CASSLYAYNEQFF
>TRBD1|TRBJ1-1|TRBV7-2|few
TGTGCCAGCAGCCTCCACAGGGGGGGGACTGAAGCTTTCTTT
CASSLHRGGTEAFF
>.|TRBJ1-6|TRBV20-1|.
TGCAGTGCTAGAGATCAGCGGGGATCCAGCTCCTATAATTCACCCCTCCACTTT
CSARDQRGSSSYNSPLHF
>.|TRBJ1-2|TRBV6-5|.
TGTGCCAGCAGTAACTACTTAGGGTGGGACTATGGCTACACCTTC
CASSNYLGWDYGYTF